This T cell receptor beta chain was sequenced in a study of blood T cell repertoires in COVID-19. The overall study: The samples span acute and convalescent COVID-19 from the United States, Italy and Spain.

The CDR3 totals 16 residues. The germline gives CDR1 MDHEN, CDR2 SYDVKM. The V and J ends lost 3 bases and 0 bases respectively, with 15 bases between them. Assay: immunoSEQ multiplex PCR; the TCRdb copy retains only in-frame clones and omits some. The sample lists under 200,000 clones, roughly 93% occurring once. The receptor was isolated from a man aged 18 to 35 with COVID-19, enrolled during active disease. The sequenced sample was peripheral blood. The rearrangement links TRBV28 to TRBJ2-7; D perhaps matches TRBD1 (6 bases). CDR3 region: CASSFGRGAASYEQYF. The CDR3 coding sequence is TGTGCCAGCAGTTTCGGCAGGGGCGCAGCCTCCTACGAGCAGTACTTC. Full variable domain (remainder filled in from reference TRBV28 and TRBJ2-7): DVKVTQSSRYLVKRTGEKVFLECVQDMDHENMFWYRQDPGLGLRLIYFSYDVKMKEKGDIPEGYSVSREKKERFSLILESASTNQTSMYLCASSFGRGAASYEQYFGPGTRLTVT.